This T cell receptor beta chain was documented in a study of T cell responses to AZD1222 COVID-19 vaccine (dated by TCRdb to about 2021). Concerning the study at large: AZD1222 recipients with second doses at about 4 weeks or about 12 weeks were pooled, because spike-specific TCR depth and breadth did not differ between schedules. TCR sequencing covered roughly 230 trial participants: approximately 200 given two doses of AZD1222 and some 25 given two doses of MenACWY control vaccine. Trial participants were enrolled by age into subgroups of 18-55, 56-69 and 70-plus years, and roughly 150, 30 and 60 TCR-sequenced participants, respectively, were included in these subgroups.

The time point label corresponds to: baseline before first vaccination. Samples from vaccinated people were obtained from the UK trials COV001 and COV002, which included a single-blind randomized controlled phase 2/3 trial of AZD1222 (ChAdOx1 nCoV-19) in healthy adults. For TCRbeta chain sequencing, PBMC samples were collected from trial participants at day 0 and at day 28 after the second dose. On this clone itself: Its cognate antigen has yet to be identified. Base qualities were left out, and no much larger clone turns up one base away.

The CDR3 starts with the cysteine, ends with the phenylalanine, and has 12 residues. Here the CDR3 DNA is all that survives: 36 bases in frame from base 1. CDR1 and CDR2, per the germline V gene (reference sequence), are MNHEY and SMNVEV. V is cut by 4 bases and J by 5 bases, and the space between the germline ends is 6 bases. The CDR3 regions of human TCRbeta chains were analyzed by immunosequencing. In the paper's pipeline: TCRs in the repertoires were compared against a reference library of SARS-CoV-2-specific TCRs that had been generated with the MIRA antigen-specificity platform. Breadth was defined as the fraction of unique TCRs that were SARS-CoV-2-associated. Depth was defined as the fraction of total T cells that were SARS-CoV-2-associated. Using the MIRA data, each spike-specific TCR was mapped to the spike region that the TCR reacts to and placed in a CD4 or CD8 class. Log10-transformed breadth and depth values were compared by one-way ANOVA with Sidak's multiple comparisons tests. TCRdb re-hosts the immuneACCESS table, in-frame sequences only. Its copies lack some clones; in the studies checked, an unresolved V gene accounts for under half of them, and the cause for the rest is not known. V, J and clone size were drawn from that table, and D and trimming were deduced from the DNA. A total of about 180,000 clones appear in this sample, around nine tenths of them only once. About 3% of the sample is held by the ten biggest clonotypes.

What the research found in general, with its limitations: Nearly half of unique spike-specific TCRs reportedly recognized epitopes outside regions mutated in the B.1.351 and B.1.1.7 variants. The vaccine-associated CD4 TCRs covered the entire spike protein, and the dominant responses fell in regions 160-218 and 743-854. In the small 56-69-year group, the increase in depth fell short of significance, most likely because of low power. Participants were mostly white British, with more females than males. The authors suggested clonal diversity may have been underestimated. No day 14 peak-response samples were available, so repertoires were characterized only after the peak T cell response. Only five or six AZD1222 recipients were SARS-CoV-2 seropositive at baseline, limiting conclusions about previously exposed vaccinees. After two AZD1222 doses, both the breadth and the depth of spike-specific TCRs were significantly higher than at day 0 and than in MenACWY recipients.

Sequenced material: peripheral blood, taken on day 0 of AZD1222 vaccination. The sequence derives from an adult in good health. The rearranged segments are TRBV27 and TRBJ2-1; the D segment cannot be called with confidence. The CDR3 protein: CASSSVNNEQFF. The nucleotides are TGTGCCAGCAGTTCAGTGAACAATGAGCAGTTCTTC.